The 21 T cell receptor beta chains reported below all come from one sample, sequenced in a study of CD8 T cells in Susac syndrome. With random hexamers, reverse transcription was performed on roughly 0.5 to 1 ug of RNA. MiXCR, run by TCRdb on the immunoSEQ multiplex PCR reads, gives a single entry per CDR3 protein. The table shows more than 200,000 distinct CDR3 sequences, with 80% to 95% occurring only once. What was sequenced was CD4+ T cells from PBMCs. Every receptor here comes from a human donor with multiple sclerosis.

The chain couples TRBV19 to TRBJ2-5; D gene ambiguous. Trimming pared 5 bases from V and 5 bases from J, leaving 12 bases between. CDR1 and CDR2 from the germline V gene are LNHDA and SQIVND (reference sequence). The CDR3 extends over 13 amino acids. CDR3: CASSPKPWETQYF. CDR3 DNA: TGTGCCAGTAGTCCCAAACCATGGGAGACCCAGTACTTC.

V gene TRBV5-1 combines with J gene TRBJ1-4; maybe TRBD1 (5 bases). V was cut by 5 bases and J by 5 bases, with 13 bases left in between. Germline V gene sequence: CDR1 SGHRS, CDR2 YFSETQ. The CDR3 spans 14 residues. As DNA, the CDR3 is TGCGCCAGCAGTTTCGACAGTTCCAATGAAAAACTGTTTTTT. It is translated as CASSFDSSNEKLFF.

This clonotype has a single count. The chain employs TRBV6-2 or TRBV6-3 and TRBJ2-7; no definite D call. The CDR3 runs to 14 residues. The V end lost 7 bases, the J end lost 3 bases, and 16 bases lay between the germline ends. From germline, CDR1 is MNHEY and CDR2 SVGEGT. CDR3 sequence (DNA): TGTGCCAGCACCCGAGTGGATCCCCACTACGAGCAGTACTTC. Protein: CASTRVDPHYEQYF.

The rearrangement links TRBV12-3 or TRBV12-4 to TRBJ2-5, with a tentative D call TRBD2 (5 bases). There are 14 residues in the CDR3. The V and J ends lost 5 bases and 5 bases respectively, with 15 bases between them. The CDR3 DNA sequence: TGTGCCAGCAGTCCCCGCAGGACGGGGGAGACCCAGTACTTC. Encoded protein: CASSPRRTGETQYF.

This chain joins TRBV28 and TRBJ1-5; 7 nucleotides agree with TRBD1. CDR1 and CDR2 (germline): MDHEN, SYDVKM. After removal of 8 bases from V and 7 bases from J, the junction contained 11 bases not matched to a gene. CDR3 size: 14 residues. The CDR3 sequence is CASRPGGWVQPQHF. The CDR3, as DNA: TGTGCCAGCCGTCCAGGGGGGTGGGTACAGCCCCAGCATTTT.

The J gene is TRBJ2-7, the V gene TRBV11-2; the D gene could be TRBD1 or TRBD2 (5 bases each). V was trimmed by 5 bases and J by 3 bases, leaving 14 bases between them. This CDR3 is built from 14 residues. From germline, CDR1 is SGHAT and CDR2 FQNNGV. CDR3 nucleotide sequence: TGTGCCAGCAGCATCGTTTTGGGGGTCTACGAGCAGTACTTC. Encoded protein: CASSIVLGVYEQYF.

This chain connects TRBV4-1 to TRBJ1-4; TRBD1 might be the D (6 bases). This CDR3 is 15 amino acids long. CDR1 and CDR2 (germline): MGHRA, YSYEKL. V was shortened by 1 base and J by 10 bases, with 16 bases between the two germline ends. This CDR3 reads CASSQVRGLNGKLFF. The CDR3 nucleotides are TGCGCCAGCAGCCAAGTAAGGGGGTTGAACGGAAAACTGTTTTTT.

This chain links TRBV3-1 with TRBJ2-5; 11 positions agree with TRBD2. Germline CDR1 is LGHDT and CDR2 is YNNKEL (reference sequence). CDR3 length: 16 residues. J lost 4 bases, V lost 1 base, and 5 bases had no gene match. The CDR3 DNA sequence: TGTGCCAGCAGCCAAGTTAGCGGGGGGGCCGGAGAGACCCAGTACTTC. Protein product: CASSQVSGGAGETQYF.

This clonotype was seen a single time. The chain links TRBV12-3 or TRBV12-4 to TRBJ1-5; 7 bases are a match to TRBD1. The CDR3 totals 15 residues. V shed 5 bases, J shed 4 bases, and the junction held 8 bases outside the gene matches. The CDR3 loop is CASSPEGTENQPQHF. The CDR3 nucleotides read TGTGCCAGCAGTCCTGAAGGGACAGAGAATCAGCCCCAGCATTTT.

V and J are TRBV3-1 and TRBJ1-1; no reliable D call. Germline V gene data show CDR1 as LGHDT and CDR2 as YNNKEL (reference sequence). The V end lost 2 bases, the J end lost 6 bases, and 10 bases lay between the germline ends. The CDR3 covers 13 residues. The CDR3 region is CASSQTVGAEAFF. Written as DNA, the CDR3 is TGTGCCAGCAGCCAAACCGTGGGAGCTGAAGCTTTCTTT.

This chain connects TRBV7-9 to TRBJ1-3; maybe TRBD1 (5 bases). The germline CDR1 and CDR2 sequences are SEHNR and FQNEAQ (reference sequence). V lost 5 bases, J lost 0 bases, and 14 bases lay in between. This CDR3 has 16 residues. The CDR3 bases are TGTGCCAGCAGCACCTCTCCGGGACGCTCTGGAAACACCATATATTTT. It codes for CASSTSPGRSGNTIYF.

The CDR3 coding sequence is TGTGCCAGCAGCCCCCGTCGACTAGCGGGGGGGATCGGAGAGACCCAGTACTTC. This codes for CASSPRRLAGGIGETQYF. The rearrangement joins TRBV11-2 to TRBJ2-5; 14 bases map to TRBD2. CDR3 length: 18 amino acids. V shed 5 bases, J shed 4 bases, and the junction held 12 bases outside the gene matches. Germline CDR1 and CDR2: SGHAT and FQNNGV.

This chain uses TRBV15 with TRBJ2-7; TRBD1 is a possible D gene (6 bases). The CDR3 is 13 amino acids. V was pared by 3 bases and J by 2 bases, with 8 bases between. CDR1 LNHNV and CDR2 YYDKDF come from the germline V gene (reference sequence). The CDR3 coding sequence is TGTGCCACCAGCAGGGGACATCCCTACGAGCAGTACTTC. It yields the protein CATSRGHPYEQYF.

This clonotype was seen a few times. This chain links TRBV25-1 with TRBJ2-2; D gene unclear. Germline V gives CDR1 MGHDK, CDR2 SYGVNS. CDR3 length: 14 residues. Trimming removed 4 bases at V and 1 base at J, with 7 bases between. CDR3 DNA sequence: TGTGCCAGCAGTGTGTCGGGGAACACCGGGGAGCTGTTTTTT. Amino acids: CASSVSGNTGELFF.

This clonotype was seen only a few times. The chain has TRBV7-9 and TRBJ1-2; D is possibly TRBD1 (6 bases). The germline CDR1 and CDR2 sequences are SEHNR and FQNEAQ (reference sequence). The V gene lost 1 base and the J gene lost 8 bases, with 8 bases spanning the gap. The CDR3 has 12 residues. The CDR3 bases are TGTGCCAGCAGCTTAGTCACAGGGGGCTACACCTTC. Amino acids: CASSLVTGGYTF.

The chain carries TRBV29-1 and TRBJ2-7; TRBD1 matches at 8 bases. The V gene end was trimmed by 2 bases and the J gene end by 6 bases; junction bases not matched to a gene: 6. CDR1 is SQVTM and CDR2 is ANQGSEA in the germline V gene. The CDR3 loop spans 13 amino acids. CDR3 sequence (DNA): TGCAGCGTTGAAAGGACAGGGTTGGGCGAGCAGTACTTC. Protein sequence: CSVERTGLGEQYF.

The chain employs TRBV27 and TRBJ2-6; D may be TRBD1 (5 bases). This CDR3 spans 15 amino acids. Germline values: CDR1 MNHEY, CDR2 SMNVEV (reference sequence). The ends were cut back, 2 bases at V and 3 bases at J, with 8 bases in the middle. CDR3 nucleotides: TGTGCCAGCAGTTTAGGGGCAGGTGGGGCCAACGTCCTGACTTTC. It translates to CASSLGAGGANVLTF.

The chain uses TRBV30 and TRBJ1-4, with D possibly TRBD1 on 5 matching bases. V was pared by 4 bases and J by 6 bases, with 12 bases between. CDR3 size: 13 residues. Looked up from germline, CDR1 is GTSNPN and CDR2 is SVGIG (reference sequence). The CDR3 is CAWNPGTDEKLFF. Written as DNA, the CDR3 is TGTGCCTGGAATCCCGGGACGGATGAAAAACTGTTTTTT.

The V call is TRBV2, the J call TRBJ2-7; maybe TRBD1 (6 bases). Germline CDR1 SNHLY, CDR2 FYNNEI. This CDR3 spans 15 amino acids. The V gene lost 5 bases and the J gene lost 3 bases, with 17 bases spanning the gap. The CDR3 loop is CASSFDRKIVYEQYV. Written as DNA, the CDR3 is TGTGCCAGCAGTTTCGACAGGAAAATTGTCTACGAGCAGTACGTC.

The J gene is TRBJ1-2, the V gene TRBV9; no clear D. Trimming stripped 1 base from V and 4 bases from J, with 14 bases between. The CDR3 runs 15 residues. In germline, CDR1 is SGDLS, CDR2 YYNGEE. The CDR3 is CASSVRAGTLYGYTF. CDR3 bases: TGTGCCAGCAGCGTACGGGCAGGCACCCTCTATGGCTACACCTTC.

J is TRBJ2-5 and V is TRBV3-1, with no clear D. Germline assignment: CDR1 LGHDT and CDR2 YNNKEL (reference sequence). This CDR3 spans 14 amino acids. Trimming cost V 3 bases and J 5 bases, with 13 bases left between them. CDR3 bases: TGTGCCAGCAGCCACCCTTTGTGGACGGAGACCCAGTACTTC. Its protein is CASSHPLWTETQYF.